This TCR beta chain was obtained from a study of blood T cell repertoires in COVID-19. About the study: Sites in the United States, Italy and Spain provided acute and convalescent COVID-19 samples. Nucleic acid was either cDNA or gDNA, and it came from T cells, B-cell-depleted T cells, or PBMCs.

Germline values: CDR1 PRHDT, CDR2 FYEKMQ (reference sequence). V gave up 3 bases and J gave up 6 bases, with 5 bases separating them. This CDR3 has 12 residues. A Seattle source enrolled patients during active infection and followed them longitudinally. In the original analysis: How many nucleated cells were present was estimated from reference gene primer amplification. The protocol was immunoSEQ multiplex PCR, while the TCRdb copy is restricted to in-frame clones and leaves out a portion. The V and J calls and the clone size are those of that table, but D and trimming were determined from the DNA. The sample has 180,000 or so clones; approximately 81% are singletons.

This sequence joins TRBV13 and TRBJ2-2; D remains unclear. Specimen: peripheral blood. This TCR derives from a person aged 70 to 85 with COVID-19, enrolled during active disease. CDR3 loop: CASSFIPGELFF. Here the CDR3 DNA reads TGTGCCAGCAGCTTTATTCCCGGGGAGCTGTTTTTT.